Below, 12 T cell receptor beta chains from the same sample are listed, as sequenced in a study of CXCR3-negative and CXCR3-positive naive CD8 T cells. With UMI labels, 5' RACE was used to prepare the TRB cDNA libraries. TCRdb reprocessed the 5' RACE reads and keeps a single row for each CDR3 protein, giving no DNA. The sample data list 100,000 to 150,000 distinct CDR3 sequences. The sample comprised naive CXCR3- CD8+ T cells from blood. Subset of the sample: CD45RO-CCR7+CD27+CD95- naive CD8+ T cells lacking CXCR3 (TNR3-). The receptor source for this set is a human donor in good health. Some clones in this sample may be carry-over from other donors' samples.

The CDR3 is CAISDGTGGGDEQYF. The rearrangement links TRBV10-3 to TRBJ2-7; the TCRdb call, TRBD1, lacks DNA for checking. Germline V gene lookup returns CDR1 ENHRY and CDR2 SYGVKD. There are 15 residues in the CDR3.

The gene calls are TRBV29-1 and TRBJ2-3; with no DNA, the TCRdb D assignment of TRBD2 cannot be verified. Germline lookup yields CDR1 SQVTM and CDR2 ANQGSEA. The CDR3 contains 14 residues. CDR3 protein: CSVVQLAGGDTQYF.

The rearrangement links TRBV2 to TRBJ2-3; the TCRdb D gene call, TRBD1, has no DNA to confirm it. The CDR3 runs to 16 residues. Germline lookup yields CDR1 SNHLY and CDR2 FYNNEI. The CDR3 loop reads CASSDEGITSTDTQYF. Drawing the rest from reference TRBV2 and TRBJ2-3, the complete variable domain is EPEVTQTPSHQVTQMGQEVILRCVPISNHLYFYWYRQILGQKVEFLVSFYNNEISEKSEIFDDQFSVERPDGSNFTLKIRSTKLEDSAMYFCASSDEGITSTDTQYFGPGTRLTVL.

V usage is TRBV3-1 and J usage is TRBJ2-2; TCRdb reports TRBD2, a call that lacks DNA to check it against. Per the germline V gene, CDR1 is LGHDT and CDR2 is YNNKEL (reference sequence). This CDR3 region has 16 residues. The CDR3 loop is CASSQWDYSNTGELFF.

The rearrangement joins TRBV25-1 to TRBJ2-7; as DNA is missing, the TRBD1 call by TCRdb cannot be tested. The CDR3 has 13 residues. Germline assignment: CDR1 MGHDK and CDR2 SYGVNS. The CDR3 loop is CASSRGGIYEQYF.

The chain joins TRBV12-3 or TRBV12-4 to TRBJ1-5. The CDR3 totals 13 residues. This CDR3 is CASSTRLWQPQHF.

V and J are TRBV5-1 and TRBJ2-1; there is no DNA to check the TCRdb D call of TRBD2. The germline V gene encodes CDR1 SGHRS and CDR2 YFSETQ. The CDR3 spans 15 residues. The CDR3 sequence is CASSFVAGVDNEQFF.

The chain employs TRBV4-3 and TRBJ2-2; absent DNA, TCRdb's TRBD1 call cannot be checked. From germline, CDR1 is LGHNA and CDR2 YSLEER. This CDR3 has 15 residues. CDR3 region: CASSHSLQGTGELFF.

The chain employs TRBV1 and TRBJ2-7; TCRdb indicates TRBD2, and absent DNA this call remains unverified. TRBV1 is annotated as a pseudogene. The CDR3 covers 15 residues. The CDR3 here is CTSSQATGRLYEQYF.

The chain carries TRBV9 and TRBJ2-7; with no DNA, the TCRdb D assignment of TRBD2 cannot be verified. Per the germline V gene, CDR1 is SGDLS and CDR2 is YYNGEE. The CDR3 extends over 17 amino acids. The CDR3 here is CASSQRDSGGPLETQYF.

The genes are TRBV13 and TRBJ1-2; there is no DNA to check the TCRdb D call of TRBD1. The CDR3 covers 14 residues. The germline V gene encodes CDR1 PRHDT and CDR2 FYEKMQ (reference sequence). The CDR3 loop reads CASSLDLDSGGYTF.

The rearrangement uses TRBV28 and TRBJ2-1. The germline CDR1 and CDR2 sequences are MDHEN and SYDVKM. The CDR3 consists of 13 residues. The CDR3 sequence: CASSLLLNNEQFF.